These 8 T cell receptor beta chains were all obtained from the same sample, sequenced in a study of blood T cells in healthy people across ages. PCR was performed a second time for about 6 to 12 cycles using a sample-barcoded 5' primer and a J-beta primer mix. TCRdb itself ran the 5' RACE reads through MiXCR, one entry per CDR3 protein. The table includes about 1.4 million distinct CDR3 sequences, around 55% detected once. Source material: blood. The receptor set was obtained from a young man in good health.

The chain recombines TRBV2 with TRBJ1-2; perhaps TRBD1 as D (5 bases). With 4 bases removed from V and 4 bases from J, the gap between germline ends came to 16 bases. The CDR3 consists of 15 residues. Per germline, CDR1 SNHLY and CDR2 FYNNEI. The CDR3 bases are TGTGCCAGCAGTGGCGACGAAGGGGCGGGCTATGGCTACACCTTC. As protein: CASSGDEGAGYGYTF.

CDR3 amino acids: CASRYRAGSSYNEQFF. The CDR3 DNA sequence: TGCGCCAGCAGATATAGGGCGGGGAGCTCCTACAATGAGCAGTTCTTC. The chain links TRBV4-1 to TRBJ2-1; a weak D match, TRBD2 (6 bases). Germline-derived CDR1 and CDR2 are MGHRA and YSYEKL. CDR3 length equals 16 residues. Trimming shortened V by 6 bases and J by 0 bases, and 15 bases separated the two germline ends.

This clonotype appeared a few times. This sequence joins TRBV6-5 and TRBJ2-5, with 12 bases matching TRBD2. The J call is doubtful: the DNA matches TRBJ2-7 better. There are 15 residues in the CDR3. Germline V lookup: CDR1 MNHEY, CDR2 SVGAGI. DNA of the CDR3: TGTGCCAGCAGTTACTCGACTAGCGGGAGCGACGAGCAGTACTTC. Translated: CASSYSTSGSDEQYF.

The CDR3 nucleotides read TGCAGTGCTAGAGATCCGGCAGGGGCTTCAAACACTGAAGCTTTCTTT. Translated: CSARDPAGASNTEAFF. The chain joins TRBV20-1 to TRBJ1-1, with D maybe TRBD1 (6 bases). Trimming left V 0 bases short and J 2 bases short, with 16 bases between. The CDR3 length is 16 residues. Germline V gives CDR1 DFQATT, CDR2 SNEGSKA (reference sequence).

The chain is built from TRBV7-2 and TRBJ2-1, with 9 bases lining up with TRBD2. This CDR3 spans 17 amino acids. With 0 bases clipped from V and 8 bases from J, the junction kept 11 bases outside the gene matches. Germline V gives CDR1 SGHTA, CDR2 FQGNSA. The DNA of the CDR3 is TGTGCCAGCAGCTTAGCTGGGGTCGGCGGGGGGGCGTATGAGCAGTTCTTC. Its protein is CASSLAGVGGGAYEQFF.

This clonotype is a singleton in its sample. The chain is built from TRBV4-1 and TRBJ2-5, with D perhaps matching TRBD2 (6 bases). The V gene's germline CDR1 is MGHRA and CDR2 YSYEKL. This CDR3 spans 14 amino acids. V lost 3 bases and J lost 5, with 13 bases in between. CDR3 nucleotide sequence: TGCGCCAGCAGCCATTTTGTGGGGAGGGAGACCCAGTACTTC. Protein sequence: CASSHFVGRETQYF.

The chain links TRBV6-1 to TRBJ2-1, with a tentative D call TRBD1 (6 bases). Trimming removed 2 bases at V and 7 bases at J, with 18 bases between. CDR3 length equals 16 residues. Germline V gene lookup returns CDR1 MNHNS and CDR2 SASEGT. The CDR3 nucleotides are TGTGCCAGCAGTGAAAGTACAGGGCGCTCCATAAATGAGCAGTTCTTC. This codes for CASSESTGRSINEQFF.

The V and J genes are TRBV29-1 and TRBJ2-3, with D maybe TRBD2 (5 bases). Germline-derived CDR1 and CDR2 are SQVTM and ANQGSEA. The CDR3 is made up of 14 amino acids. Trimming removed 3 bases from V and 2 bases from J, with 12 bases in between. DNA for the CDR3: TGCAGCGTTGATCGGGCGGACTTCACAGATACGCAGTATTTT. It codes for CSVDRADFTDTQYF.